This note documents a single TCR beta chain sequence. The antigen remains undetermined. The assay was immunoSEQ multiplex PCR, and TCRdb's table has in-frame clones only and misses some. The table has 600,000 to 800,000 clones, roughly 72% seen once. This specimen comes from a study of shared clonotypes between healthy human individuals. Study-wide points: Across subsets, estimated richness was generally greater for naive than for memory populations.

The specimen sequenced was memory CD4+ T cells sorted from blood. Subset in this sample: CD45RA-negative fraction. This sequence originates from a woman in her thirties in good health.

CDR3 residues: CASSSLPDSYEQYF. The DNA for the CDR3 is TGCGCCAGCAGCTCACTCCCGGACAGCTACGAGCAGTACTTC. The rearrangement joins TRBV5-1 to TRBJ2-7, with TRBD1 as a possible D gene (6 bases). This CDR3 has 14 amino acids. Germline assignment: CDR1 SGHRS and CDR2 YFSETQ. Deletions cut 3 bases from V and 3 bases from J, with 13 bases between. Drawing the rest from reference TRBV5-1 and TRBJ2-7, the complete variable domain is KAGVTQTPRYLIKTRGQQVTLSCSPISGHRSVSWYQQTPGQGLQFLFEYFSETQRNKGNFPGRFSGRQFSNSRSEMNVSTLELGDSALYLCASSSLPDSYEQYFGPGTRLTVT.